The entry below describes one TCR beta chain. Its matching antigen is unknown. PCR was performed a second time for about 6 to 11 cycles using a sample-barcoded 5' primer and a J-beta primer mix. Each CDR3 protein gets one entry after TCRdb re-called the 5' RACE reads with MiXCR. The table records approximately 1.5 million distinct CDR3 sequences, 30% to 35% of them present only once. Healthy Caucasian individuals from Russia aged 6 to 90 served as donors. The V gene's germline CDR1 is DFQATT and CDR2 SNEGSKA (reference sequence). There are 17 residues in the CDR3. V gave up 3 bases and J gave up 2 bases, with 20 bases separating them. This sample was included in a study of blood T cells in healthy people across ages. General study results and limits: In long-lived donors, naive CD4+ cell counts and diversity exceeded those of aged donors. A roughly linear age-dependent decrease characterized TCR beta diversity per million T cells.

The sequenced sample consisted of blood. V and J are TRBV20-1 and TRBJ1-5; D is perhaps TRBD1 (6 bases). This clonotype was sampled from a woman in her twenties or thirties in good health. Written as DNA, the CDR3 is TGCAGTGCTAGTCGGCAGGGGATAGAATATCGCAATCAGCCCCAGCATTTT. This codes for CSASRQGIEYRNQPQHF.